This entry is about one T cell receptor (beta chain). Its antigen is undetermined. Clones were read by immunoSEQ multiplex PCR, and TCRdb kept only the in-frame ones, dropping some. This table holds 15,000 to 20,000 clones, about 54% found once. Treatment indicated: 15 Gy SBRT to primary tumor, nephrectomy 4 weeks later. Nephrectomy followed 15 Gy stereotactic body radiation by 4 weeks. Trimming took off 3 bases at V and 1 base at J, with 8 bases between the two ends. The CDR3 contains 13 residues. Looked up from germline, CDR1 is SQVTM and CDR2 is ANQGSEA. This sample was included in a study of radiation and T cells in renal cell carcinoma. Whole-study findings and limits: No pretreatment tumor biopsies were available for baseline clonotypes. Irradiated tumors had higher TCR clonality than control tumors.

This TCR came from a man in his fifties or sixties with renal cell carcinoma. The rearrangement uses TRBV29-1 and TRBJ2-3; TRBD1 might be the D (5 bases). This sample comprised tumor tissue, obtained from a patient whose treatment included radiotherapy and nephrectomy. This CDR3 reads CSVDQGGTDTQYF. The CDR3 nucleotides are TGCAGCGTTGACCAGGGTGGCACAGATACGCAGTATTTT.